These 23 T cell receptor beta chains came from one sample sequenced in a study of blood T cell repertoires in COVID-19 (dated by TCRdb to about 2020). Library preparation employed the immunoSEQ multiplex PCR assay. Drawn from immuneACCESS, this table holds only the in-frame rearrangements with V and J called that TCRdb kept. Clones are partly lost; checked studies trace under half to an unresolved V gene and leave the rest unexplained. The sample records 150,000 to 200,000 clones, about 82% of which are singletons. The ten largest clones represent around 5.2% of the sample. The sequenced material came from peripheral blood. The receptors derive from a woman aged 25 to 45 with acute or convalescent COVID-19.

This clone was seen once. CDR3 DNA sequence: TGTGCCAGCAGCCAAGACCTAAACGGACTCCTGGGAGAGCCCCAGCATTTT. It specifies CASSQDLNGLLGEPQHF. The genes are TRBV3-1 (or the pseudogene TRBV3-2) and TRBJ1-5; D is ambiguous. The CDR3 is 17 amino acids. Deletions cut 0 bases from V and 8 bases from J, with 20 bases between. Germline V lookup: CDR1 LGHDT, CDR2 YNNKEL (reference sequence).

This clone was seen just once. This chain connects TRBV7-8 to TRBJ1-3; no clear D gene. Germline V gives CDR1 SGHVS, CDR2 FQNEAQ. The V and J ends lost 6 bases and 1 base respectively, with 13 bases between them. The length of the CDR3 is 15 residues. The CDR3 region is CASSFVRESGNTIYF. DNA of the CDR3: TGTGCCAGCAGTTTCGTAAGGGAGTCTGGAAACACCATATATTTT.

V usage is TRBV28 and J usage is TRBJ2-7; D might be TRBD2 (6 bases). With 3 bases removed from V and 1 base from J, the gap between germline ends came to 13 bases. Germline V gene sequence: CDR1 MDHEN, CDR2 SYDVKM. The CDR3 loop spans 15 amino acids. This CDR3 reads CASSFTGVRSYEQYF. DNA for the CDR3: TGTGCCAGCAGTTTCACGGGGGTCCGGTCCTACGAGCAGTACTTC.

A remark on this clone: One end of the junction does not line up with germline, which may come from a read error. The chain has TRBV7-7 and TRBJ2-2, with 11 bases that match TRBD2. Germline V gene lookup returns CDR1 SSHAT and CDR2 FNYEAQ (reference sequence). CDR3 length: 15 amino acids. CDR3 in amino acids: CASSPTSGGTGELFF. The CDR3 DNA reads as TGTGCTAGCAGCCCTACTAGCGGGGGCACCGGGGAGCTGTTTTTT.

J is TRBJ2-5 and V is TRBV7-3; TRBD2 might be the D (6 bases). This CDR3 has 16 residues. The germline V gene has CDR1 SGHTA and CDR2 FQGTGA. V lost 5 bases, J lost 0 bases, and 16 bases lay in between. As DNA, the CDR3 is TGTGCCAGCAGCCTTAGCGGTGGCTCATACCAAGAGACCCAGTACTTC. It yields the protein CASSLSGGSYQETQYF.

This chain connects TRBV29-1 to TRBJ1-3; D gene ambiguous. There are 11 residues in the CDR3. The germline gives CDR1 SQVTM, CDR2 ANQGSEA. Trimming pared 3 bases from V and 4 bases from J, leaving 4 bases between. The CDR3 here is CSVDRGNTIYF. CDR3 in DNA: TGCAGCGTTGACAGGGGAAACACCATATATTTT.

The genes are TRBV28 and TRBJ1-1; TRBD1 matches at 11 bases. This CDR3 spans 17 amino acids. Germline loops: CDR1 MDHEN, CDR2 SYDVKM. With V trimmed by 7 bases and J by 5 bases, 15 bases remained unmatched. As DNA, the CDR3 is TGTGCCAGCACCGCAGTGGGACAGGGGGGACCGTGGACTGAAGCTTTCTTT. Its protein product is CASTAVGQGGPWTEAFF.

The chain recombines TRBV5-1 with TRBJ2-1, with D unclear. Looked up from germline, CDR1 is SGHRS and CDR2 is YFSETQ. V shed 7 bases and J shed 3 bases, with 11 bases lying between them. CDR3 size: 13 residues. CDR3 nucleotide sequence: TGCGCCAGCTGCATTAGTGGCTACAATGAGCAGTTCTTC. This translates into CASCISGYNEQFF.

The genes are TRBV9 and TRBJ2-2; possible D gene TRBD1, 5 bases. In germline, CDR1 is SGDLS, CDR2 YYNGEE. The CDR3 length is 15 residues. Trimming removed 0 bases from V and 7 bases from J, with 13 bases in between. The chain's CDR3 is CASSVEANRRGELFF. The DNA of the CDR3 is TGTGCCAGCAGCGTAGAGGCCAACAGGCGCGGGGAGCTGTTTTTT.

V gene TRBV6-2 or TRBV6-3 combines with J gene TRBJ1-6; D gene ambiguous. V lost 2 bases and J 14 bases, leaving 10 bases between the germline ends. The CDR3 is 12 amino acids. Germline-derived CDR1 and CDR2 are MNHEY and SVGEGT. CDR3 region: CASSYAVGALHF. CDR3 nucleotides: TGTGCCAGCAGTTACGCCGTTGGAGCCCTCCACTTT.

The gene calls are TRBV10-3 and TRBJ1-2; a weak D match, TRBD1 (5 bases). V was shortened by 6 bases and J by 3 bases, with 11 bases between the two germline ends. The CDR3 is 13 amino acids. From germline, CDR1 is ENHRY and CDR2 SYGVKD. CDR3 sequence reads: CAISQGFDYGYTF. The CDR3 DNA reads TGTGCCATCAGCCAGGGATTCGACTATGGCTACACCTTC.

Only one count was recorded for this clone. The chain is built from TRBV5-4 and TRBJ2-2; tentatively, D is TRBD2 (6 bases). This CDR3 contains 16 residues. The germline CDR1 and CDR2 sequences are SGHNT and YYREEE (reference sequence). V dropped 4 bases and J dropped 0 bases, with 13 bases sitting between them. CDR3 DNA sequence: TGTGCCAGCAGCCGTCTAGCGCCGGCGAACACCGGGGAGCTGTTTTTT. This translates into CASSRLAPANTGELFF.

The chain joins TRBV7-9 to TRBJ2-2; no reliable D call. V was clipped by 5 bases and J by 6 bases, with 13 bases between them. CDR1 is SEHNR, CDR2 FQNEAQ, per germline (reference sequence). The CDR3 covers 14 residues. The CDR3 spells CASSPRSRPGELFF. Written as DNA, the CDR3 is TGTGCCAGCAGCCCTAGGAGCCGGCCCGGGGAGCTGTTTTTT.

The chain joins TRBV28 to TRBJ2-5; D ambiguous. The germline V gene encodes CDR1 MDHEN and CDR2 SYDVKM. The CDR3 spans 11 residues. V lost 7 bases and J 7 bases, leaving 10 bases between the germline ends. The CDR3 sequence: CASTATGTQYF. The CDR3 DNA is TGTGCCAGCACCGCAACGGGGACCCAGTACTTC. Using reference TRBV28 and TRBJ2-5 for the parts outside the CDR3, the full variable domain is DVKVTQSSRYLVKRTGEKVFLECVQDMDHENMFWYRQDPGLGLRLIYFSYDVKMKEKGDIPEGYSVSREKKERFSLILESASTNQTSMYLCASTATGTQYFGPGTRLLVL.

This sequence joins TRBV2 and TRBJ1-5; D is possibly TRBD1 (5 bases). The CDR3 contains 16 residues. Per the germline V gene, CDR1 is SNHLY and CDR2 is FYNNEI. V lost 3 bases to trimming and J lost 1 base, with 13 bases between them. The CDR3 DNA reads as TGTGCCAGCAGTGACTTCAGGGTAACGAGCAATCAGCCCCAGCATTTT. Translating it yields CASSDFRVTSNQPQHF.

The chain recombines TRBV28 with TRBJ1-3; D is undetermined. CDR1 is MDHEN, CDR2 SYDVKM, per germline. The V and J ends lost 8 bases and 1 base respectively, with 21 bases between them. The CDR3 covers 17 residues. The CDR3 loop is CASAKTIHMLSGNTIYF. The CDR3 region has the DNA TGTGCCAGCGCTAAAACGATCCATATGCTATCTGGAAACACCATATATTTT.

This chain uses TRBV5-1 with TRBJ2-3; 7 bases fit TRBD2. Per the germline V gene, CDR1 is SGHRS and CDR2 is YFSETQ. CDR3 length: 14 residues. The junction had 3 bases not matched to a gene; V was cut back by 0 bases and J by 5 bases. CDR3: CASSLVLAVDTQYF. Here the CDR3 DNA reads TGCGCCAGCAGCTTGGTGCTAGCGGTAGATACGCAGTATTTT. The variable domain in full, completed from reference TRBV5-1 and TRBJ2-3, reads KAGVTQTPRYLIKTRGQQVTLSCSPISGHRSVSWYQQTPGQGLQFLFEYFSETQRNKGNFPGRFSGRQFSNSRSEMNVSTLELGDSALYLCASSLVLAVDTQYFGPGTRLTVL.

V gene TRBV6-6 combines with J gene TRBJ1-2, with D possibly being TRBD1 (5 bases). This CDR3 region has 13 residues. V was clipped by 6 bases and J by 2 bases, with 10 bases between them. In germline, CDR1 is MNHNY, CDR2 SVGAGI (reference sequence). CDR3 residues: CASSVQENYGYTF. The CDR3 nucleotides read TGTGCCAGCAGCGTACAGGAAAACTATGGCTACACCTTC.

The chain couples TRBV19 to TRBJ1-6; D unresolved. V was shortened by 5 bases and J by 9 bases, with 8 bases between the two germline ends. This CDR3 has 12 residues. Germline V gene sequence: CDR1 LNHDA, CDR2 SQIVND (reference sequence). CDR3: CASSAYGSPLHF. The CDR3 bases are TGTGCCAGTAGTGCCTACGGTTCACCCCTCCACTTT.

The V call is TRBV7-2, the J call TRBJ2-5; D possibly corresponds to TRBD1 (5 bases). Germline lookup yields CDR1 SGHTA and CDR2 FQGNSA. V lost 1 base, J lost 6 bases, and 18 bases lay in between. This CDR3 is 16 amino acids long. For the CDR3, the DNA is TGTGCCAGCAGCTTAGTTGGGGCAGGGATGATGAAGACCCAGTACTTC. Amino acid sequence: CASSLVGAGMMKTQYF.

This rearrangement joins TRBV30 to TRBJ1-1; D is perhaps TRBD1 (5 bases). V lost 5 bases and J lost 0, with 7 bases in between. CDR1 and CDR2 (germline): GTSNPN, SVGIG (reference sequence). The CDR3 loop spans 12 amino acids. The CDR3 spells CAWEGVNTEAFF. DNA of the CDR3: TGTGCCTGGGAAGGGGTGAACACTGAAGCTTTCTTT.

The chain links TRBV5-5 to TRBJ1-5; D may be TRBD1 (5 bases). This CDR3 is 18 amino acids long. From germline, CDR1 is SGHKS and CDR2 YYEKEE (reference sequence). The V end lost 1 base, the J end lost 1 base, and 18 bases lay between the germline ends. Here the CDR3 DNA reads TGTGCCAGCAGCTTGAGGTCCTTCGGGGGTCTGAGCAATCAGCCCCAGCATTTT. This sequence encodes CASSLRSFGGLSNQPQHF.

The V call is TRBV6-5, the J call TRBJ2-2, with a tentative D call TRBD1 (5 bases). Trimming took 4 bases from V and 8 from J, leaving 8 bases between them. The CDR3 has 12 amino acids. Germline CDR1 and CDR2: MNHEY and SVGAGI. CDR3 residues: CASSFRAGELFF. The CDR3 DNA reads TGTGCCAGCAGTTTCAGGGCTGGGGAGCTGTTTTTT.